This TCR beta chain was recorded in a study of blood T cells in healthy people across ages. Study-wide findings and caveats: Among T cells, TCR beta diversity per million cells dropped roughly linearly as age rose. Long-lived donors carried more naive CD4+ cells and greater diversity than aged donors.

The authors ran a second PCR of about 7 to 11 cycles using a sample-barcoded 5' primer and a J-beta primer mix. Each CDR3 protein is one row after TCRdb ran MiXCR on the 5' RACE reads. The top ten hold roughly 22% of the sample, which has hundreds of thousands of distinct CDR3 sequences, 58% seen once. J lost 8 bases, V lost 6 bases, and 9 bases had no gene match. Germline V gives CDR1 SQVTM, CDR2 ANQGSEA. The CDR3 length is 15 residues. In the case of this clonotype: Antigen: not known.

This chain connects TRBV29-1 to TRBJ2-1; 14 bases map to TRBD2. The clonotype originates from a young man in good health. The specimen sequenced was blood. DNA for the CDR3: TGCAGCGTCGAGGGACTAGCGGGAGTTGTGGATGAGCAGTTCTTC. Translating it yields CSVEGLAGVVDEQFF.